The rows below give T cell receptor beta chains drawn from one sample of a study of vaccination and CD4 T cells after COVID-19. TCRdb processed the PCR reads anew with MiXCR; each CDR3 protein has one entry. The sample has some 4,600 distinct CDR3 sequences, approximately 58% seen once. These TCRs are of unknown antigen specificity. Material: CD4+ T cells from blood, cultured in vitro. The receptors were sampled from a human donor in good health. Each CDR3 is given with its conserved first and last residue. A D gene is named only where the DNA matches it firmly. Clone size is stated in some rows and not others, as once, few, many or a class when expanded.

D | size | J | V | DNA | CDR3
. | . | TRBJ1-2 | TRBV15 | TGTGCCACCAGCAGAGATCAAAGTCCACACTATGGCTACACCTTC | CATSRDQSPHYGYTF
. | few | TRBJ1-6 | TRBV19 | TGTGCCAGTGCGGGACACTCCTATAATTCACCCCTCCACTTT | CASAGHSYNSPLHF
. | . | TRBJ1-1 | TRBV20-1 | TGCAGTGCTAGGAGGGGCCAGATGAACACTGAAGCTTTCTTT | CSARRGQMNTEAFF
. | . | TRBJ2-3 | TRBV28 | TGTGCCAGCAGCCGAGCAGCAGATACGCAGTATTTT | CASSRAADTQYF
TRBD1 | once | TRBJ2-7 | TRBV19 | TGTGCCAGTAGCATCACGGGACAGTTGACCTACGAGCAGTACTTC | CASSITGQLTYEQYF
. | . | TRBJ1-3 | TRBV29-1 | TGCAGCGTTGAGTATGGCGGGGGAAACACCATATATTTT | CSVEYGGGNTIYF
TRBD2 | . | TRBJ2-3 | TRBV6-1 | TGTGCCAGCAGGAGCCGACTAGCGGGAGTTACAGATACGCAGTATTTT | CASRSRLAGVTDTQYF
. | . | TRBJ2-7 | TRBV21-1 | TGTGCCAGCAGCAAAGAGGTACGGCGGAGCTCCTACGAGCAGTACTTC | CASSKEVRRSSYEQYF
TRBD1 | . | TRBJ2-2 | TRBV27 | TGTGCCAGCAGTTTGGATCAGGGGGTCGGGGAGCTGTTTTTT | CASSLDQGVGELFF
. | . | TRBJ1-2 | TRBV7-2 | TGTGCCAGCAGCTCCCCAGGGTATGGCTACACCTTC | CASSSPGYGYTF
. | few | TRBJ1-6 | TRBV7-9 | TGTGCCAGCAGCCCGCGTGGGGCGGATAATTCACCCCTCCACTTT | CASSPRGADNSPLHF
TRBD1 | . | TRBJ1-1 | TRBV30 | TGTGCCTGGAGTGTAATAGGGGGCCGGGCTTTCTTT | CAWSVIGGRAFF
TRBD2 | . | TRBJ2-7 | TRBV20-1 | TGCAGTGCAATACAAACTAGCGGGAGGGCCCGATCGAACGAGCAGTACTTC | CSAIQTSGRARSNEQYF
. | . | TRBJ2-7 | TRBV30 | TGTGCCTGGAGTCCCCCGAGCGCCTACGAGCAGTACTTC | CAWSPPSAYEQYF
. | . | TRBJ2-3 | TRBV21-1 | TGTGCCAGCAGCAGCGACGAACGGGATACGCAGTATTTT | CASSSDERDTQYF
. | once | TRBJ2-7 | TRBV7-2 | TGTGCCAGCAGCTTAATGAGGGACGGCGGCGAGCAGTACTTC | CASSLMRDGGEQYF
. | . | TRBJ1-2 | TRBV12-3/TRBV12-4 | TGTGCCAGCAGTTCGGGCGATAACTATGGCTACACCTTC | CASSSGDNYGYTF
. | few | TRBJ1-6 | TRBV6-5 | TGTGCCAGCAGTTACGAGGGGTCCTATAATTCACCCCTCCACTTT | CASSYEGSYNSPLHF
. | once | TRBJ1-1 | TRBV28 | TGTGCCAGCAGTTCCTCCCTGGGGGCTTTCTTT | CASSSSLGAFF
. | once | TRBJ1-2 | TRBV14 | TGTGCCAGCAGCGAAGTGAGTCGGACCTATGGCTACACCTTC | CASSEVSRTYGYTF
TRBD1 | . | TRBJ1-2 | TRBV28 | TGTGCCACCAAAGGACAGGGAAAAACCAGGGGCTACACCTTC | CATKGQGKTRGYTF
. | . | TRBJ1-2 | TRBV12-3/TRBV12-4 | TGTGCCAGCAGGGTCGGACCGACATATGGCTACACCTTC | CASRVGPTYGYTF
. | few | TRBJ1-5 | TRBV6-1 | TGTGCCAGCAGTGAATTGACAGTTTATAGCAATCAGCCCCAGCATTTT | CASSELTVYSNQPQHF
TRBD2 | few | TRBJ2-7 | TRBV6-1 | TGTGCCAGCAGTGAAGGGGGGGGGTTGAACGAGCAGTACTTC | CASSEGGGLNEQYF
. | . | TRBJ1-5 | TRBV19 | TGTGCCAGTACCGGAGGGGCGATCAGTCAGCCCCAGCATTTT | CASTGGAISQPQHF
. | few | TRBJ1-3 | TRBV19 | TGTGCCGCAGGGGCAGACACCGGAAACACCATATATTTT | CAAGADTGNTIYF
. | . | TRBJ2-3 | TRBV7-6 | TGTGCCAGCAGCCCATTTTCTATCACAGATACGCAGTATTTT | CASSPFSITDTQYF
. | once | TRBJ1-5 | TRBV19 | TGTGCCAGTACCGGGGCAGGACAGATTTTACAGCCCCAGCATTTT | CASTGAGQILQPQHF
TRBD2 | . | TRBJ2-1 | TRBV6-1 | TGTGCCAGCAGTGAGAATAGCGGGAGGGGGCAGTTCTTC | CASSENSGRGQFF
. | few | TRBJ2-3 | TRBV20-1 | TGCAGTGCTAGATTCCCGTCAGATACGCAGTATTTT | CSARFPSDTQYF
. | . | TRBJ2-2 | TRBV30 | TGTGCCTGGAATCCGGGTAGGGCAGGGGAGGCCGGGGAGCTGTTTTTT | CAWNPGRAGEAGELFF
TRBD2 | . | TRBJ2-5 | TRBV7-2 | TGTGCCAGCAGCTCCAGCGGGAGGATCGGCGAGACCCAGTACTTC | CASSSSGRIGETQYF
. | few | TRBJ1-3 | TRBV6-1 | TGTGCCAGCAGCCACACATCTCCCTCTGGAAACACCATATATTTT | CASSHTSPSGNTIYF
. | few | TRBJ1-1 | TRBV15 | TGTGCCACCAGCAGACACAGGGTGCCACCTGAAGCTTTCTTT | CATSRHRVPPEAFF
. | . | TRBJ1-5 | TRBV2 | TGTGCCAGCAGACCTACAGGGTGGGAGCAGCCCCAGCATTTT | CASRPTGWEQPQHF
TRBD1 | . | TRBJ1-5 | TRBV20-1 | TGCAGTGCGAGACAGGGAATGGAGCAGCCCCAGCATTTT | CSARQGMEQPQHF
. | . | TRBJ2-2 | TRBV10-1 | TGCGCCAGCAGTGAGTCGTGGGTCACCGGGGAGCTGTTTTTT | CASSESWVTGELFF
. | . | TRBJ1-4 | TRBV11-3 | TGTGCCAGCAGCCAAGGGACGGGCGAAAAACTGTTTTTT | CASSQGTGEKLFF
TRBD1 | few | TRBJ1-1 | TRBV27 | TGTGCCAGCACTAAAACAGGGGGCACTGAAGCTTTCTTT | CASTKTGGTEAFF
. | few | TRBJ1-2 | TRBV21-1 | TGTGCCAGCAGCAAGGGGGTTCTGAACTATGGCTACACCTTC | CASSKGVLNYGYTF
TRBD1 | few | TRBJ1-1 | TRBV20-1 | TGCAGTGCTATGAGGGCCAGGGGGCGAACTGAAGCTTTCTTT | CSAMRARGRTEAFF
. | . | TRBJ2-3 | TRBV20-1 | TGCAGTGCTAGAGCTAAGTTGGGGGGGGGCCTAGATGAAGATAGGTATTTT | CSARAKLGGGLDEDRYF
TRBD1 | . | TRBJ1-1 | TRBV19 | TGTGCCAGTAGATACAGGATCGGGACAGTGAACACTGAAGCTTTCTTT | CASRYRIGTVNTEAFF
TRBD2 | . | TRBJ2-1 | TRBV20-1 | TGCAGCACGGCTAGCGGGAGGGCCGGCGAGCAGTTCTTC | CSTASGRAGEQFF
TRBD2 | few | TRBJ2-3 | TRBV11-2 | TGTGCCAGCAGCTCGGGGGGGGGCCAGGCAGATACGCAGTATTTT | CASSSGGGQADTQYF
TRBD1 | few | TRBJ2-2 | TRBV7-9 | TGTGCCAGCAGCTCTGGACTGCAGGGGGTCGGCCGGGAGCTGTTTTTT | CASSSGLQGVGRELFF
TRBD1 | . | TRBJ2-2 | TRBV15 | TGTGCCACCACGAAACCGGGACAGGGTATCCGGGAGCTGTTTTTT | CATTKPGQGIRELFF
. | . | TRBJ2-5 | TRBV20-1 | TGCAGTGCTAGGGGAATTCAAGAGACCCAGTACTTC | CSARGIQETQYF
TRBD1 | . | TRBJ1-2 | TRBV19 | TGTGCCAGTAGTATAGGGGGGACAGGGGCCGTCCTCCGTCATGGCTACACCTTC | CASSIGGTGAVLRHGYTF
TRBD1 | . | TRBJ2-2 | TRBV20-1 | TGCAGCGGGGTACAGGGGATTCCCGGGGAGCTGTTTTTT | CSGVQGIPGELFF
TRBD2 | . | TRBJ2-7 | TRBV7-9 | TGTGCCAGCAGCGGAAGGGGCGGGGGAGCATCCTCCTACGAGCAGTACTTC | CASSGRGGGASSYEQYF
. | . | TRBJ2-7 | TRBV2 | TGTGCCAGCAGTGATCCGTCGGAGGGGTCGTCCTACGAGCAGTACTTC | CASSDPSEGSSYEQYF
. | . | TRBJ1-1 | TRBV30 | TGTGCCTGGAGTGTAACGACTGAAGCTTTCTTT | CAWSVTTEAFF
. | . | TRBJ1-1 | TRBV6-2/TRBV6-3 | TGTGCCAGCAGTTACCGTATACAGGCTGCGAACACTGAAGCTTTCTTT | CASSYRIQAANTEAFF
. | . | TRBJ1-5 | TRBV20-1 | TGCAGTGCGCTAGCTCCGTCAGGGGAGAGAACTCAGCCCCAGCATTTT | CSALAPSGERTQPQHF